This is a list of T cell receptor beta chains from one sample in a study of preoperative IRX-2 immunotherapy in early breast cancer. Generated by immunoSEQ multiplex PCR, the TCRdb table keeps only in-frame clones and is missing some. This sample has fewer than 25,000 clones, with roughly 90% found just once. This specimen consisted of tumor tissue, obtained after IRX-2 immunotherapy. These receptors were collected from a human donor with breast cancer. CDR3s include the opening cysteine and the closing phenylalanine or tryptophan. The D gene is left open where the match is weak. Not all rows give a size; the values are once, few, many and, for expanded clones, a class.

TRBJ1-3 | - | TRBV9 | - | TGTGCCAGCAGCGTTGGGGCGGGGGGGCTGACTGGAAACACCATATATTTT | CASSVGAGGLTGNTIYF
TRBJ2-5 | TRBD2 | TRBV29-1 | - | TGCAGCGTTCGGAAAGCGGGGATCCAAGAGACCCAGTACTTC | CSVRKAGIQETQYF
TRBJ2-3 | - | TRBV6-1 | large | TGTGCCAGCAGTGAACGGCAGGGCCTACTCACAGATACGCAGTATTTT | CASSERQGLLTDTQYF
TRBJ1-6 | TRBD1 | TRBV19 | once | TGTGCCAGTAGTACCACAGGGGGCGGTAATTCACCCCTCCACTTT | CASSTTGGGNSPLHF
TRBJ1-1 | TRBD1 | TRBV7-7 | - | TGTGCTAGCAGCTTTGGGGACAGGGGGGCCCGGGACACTGAAGCTTTCTTT | CASSFGDRGARDTEAFF
TRBJ2-7 | TRBD1 | TRBV7-2 | - | TGTGCCAGCAGCCTAGGGGGACAGGGGGTATACGAGCAGTACTTC | CASSLGGQGVYEQYF
TRBJ1-1 | - | TRBV19 | once | TGTGCCAGTAGACAACCAATAGAGAACACTGAAGCTTTCTTT | CASRQPIENTEAFF
TRBJ2-3 | TRBD2 | TRBV10-1 | - | TGCGCCAGCAGTGACCCGGGCGGGACTAGCGGGTTTAGCACAGATACGCAGTATTTT | CASSDPGGTSGFSTDTQYF
TRBJ2-5 | TRBD2 | TRBV5-1 | - | TGCGCCAGCAGCTTGGTGGGGCTAGCGGAAGAGACCCAGTACTTC | CASSLVGLAEETQYF
TRBJ2-3 | TRBD2 | TRBV27 | - | TGTGCCAGCAGTTTATGGGCTAGCGGTAGCACAGATACGCAGTATTTT | CASSLWASGSTDTQYF
TRBJ1-2 | - | TRBV28 | - | TGTGCCAGCAGTTTATCGCAGGAAGCTAACTATGGCTACACCTTC | CASSLSQEANYGYTF
TRBJ1-2 | TRBD1 | TRBV6-4 | - | TGTGCCAGCAGTCCCGGGACAGAGTATGGCTACACCTTC | CASSPGTEYGYTF
TRBJ2-1 | - | TRBV7-8 | - | TGTGCCAGCAGCGCCCTAACTCCGGGACCTTACAATGAGCAGTTCTTC | CASSALTPGPYNEQFF
TRBJ2-1 | - | TRBV6-5 | - | TGTGCCAGCTCGAGGGGTGTACAAAACAATGAGCAGTTCTTC | CASSRGVQNNEQFF
TRBJ2-3 | - | TRBV4-1 | once | TGCGCCAGCAGCCAAGCCGGACAGTGGAGGGATACGCAGTATTTT | CASSQAGQWRDTQYF
TRBJ2-7 | - | TRBV11-3 | - | TGTGCCAGCAGTATCCGAGGGGGGGACTACGAGCAGTACTTC | CASSIRGGDYEQYF
TRBJ2-2 | - | TRBV11-3 | - | TGTGCCAGCAGCTTAGAAAGGGGGGGCATCGCCGGGGAGCTGTTTTTT | CASSLERGGIAGELFF
TRBJ1-2 | TRBD1 | TRBV11-2 | - | TGTGCCAGCAGCTCCGTAGGGATAAAGGACAGGACTAACTATGGCTACACCTTC | CASSSVGIKDRTNYGYTF
TRBJ1-4 | - | TRBV6-5 | - | TGTGCCAGCAGTTACTCAGCCGCAGTAACTAATGAAAAACTGTTTTTT | CASSYSAAVTNEKLFF
TRBJ2-1 | - | TRBV11-1 | - | TGTGCCAGCGGCCCGACTAGAGGAGGCAGGGGGCAGTTCTTC | CASGPTRGGRGQFF
TRBJ1-3 | TRBD1 | TRBV5-1 | - | TGCGCCAGCAGCTTAAGGGGGCTGGGAAACACCATATATTTT | CASSLRGLGNTIYF
TRBJ1-3 | TRBD1 | TRBV6-1 | - | TGTGCCAGCAGTGATGACAGGGGATATCACTCTGGAAACACCATATATTTT | CASSDDRGYHSGNTIYF
TRBJ1-2 | - | TRBV6-1 | - | TGTGCCAGCAGTGAATCACAGAATTATGGCTACACCTTC | CASSESQNYGYTF
TRBJ2-3 | TRBD1 | TRBV18 | - | TGTGCCAGCTCACCGCAGGGGGTACCCACAGATACGCAGTATTTT | CASSPQGVPTDTQYF
TRBJ2-5 | - | TRBV9 | once | TGTGCCAGCAGCGTAGGGACAGTCCAAGAGACCCAGTACTTC | CASSVGTVQETQYF
TRBJ1-2 | TRBD1 | TRBV28 | - | TGTGCCAGCAGTTTACGATCGGCGGGACAGAACTATGGCTACACCTTC | CASSLRSAGQNYGYTF
TRBJ2-5 | TRBD1 | TRBV5-1 | - | TGCGCCAGCGCGAGCCAGGGGGCGAAGGGAGAGACCCAGTACTTC | CASASQGAKGETQYF
TRBJ2-2 | - | TRBV5-5 | - | TGTGCCAGCAGCTTGAATACAGTTTCTCCTGTGGTCGGGGAGCTGTTTTTT | CASSLNTVSPVVGELFF
TRBJ1-2 | - | TRBV4-1 | - | TGCGCCAGCAGCCCGCTGAAAGGGCATGGCTATGGCTACACCTTC | CASSPLKGHGYGYTF
TRBJ2-1 | TRBD2 | TRBV5-8 | few | TGTGCCAGCAGCTTGGCCCTCACTAGCGGGGGGGCCGGTGAGCAGTTCTTC | CASSLALTSGGAGEQFF
TRBJ2-5 | - | TRBV7-9 | - | TGTGCCACCCGTCGGGGGCTTGAGACCCAGTACTTC | CATRRGLETQYF
TRBJ1-3 | TRBD1 | TRBV6-5 | - | TGTGCCAGCAGTTACCGGACAGGGGCCTCTGGAAACACCATATATTTT | CASSYRTGASGNTIYF
TRBJ2-1 | TRBD1 | TRBV19 | - | TGTGCCAGTAGTCCAGAATATTGGACAGGGAAAAGGCATGAGCAGTTCTTC | CASSPEYWTGKRHEQFF
TRBJ1-4 | - | TRBV11-2 | - | TGTGCCAGCAGACGCGGGGGGGCCGGCGGTGAAAAACTGTTTTTT | CASRRGGAGGEKLFF
TRBJ2-2 | - | TRBV4-2 | medium-sized | TGTGCCAGCAGCCAAGTAGACCTCTCGAACACCGGGGAGCTGTTTTTT | CASSQVDLSNTGELFF
TRBJ2-5 | - | TRBV6-8 | once | TGTGCCAGCAGTTACAGATGCCGACTTCTAAAAGAGACCCAGTACTTC | CASSYRCRLLKETQYF
TRBJ1-1 | - | TRBV20-1 | - | TGCAGTGCTAGGGGACGCCAAGCTTTCTTT | CSARGRQAFF
TRBJ1-5 | - | TRBV7-6 | - | TGTGCCAGCAGCTACGGGCGGACAGAACCGAAAAATCAGCCCCAGCATTTT | CASSYGRTEPKNQPQHF
TRBJ1-1 | - | TRBV5-4 | - | TGTGCCAGCAGCATCCAGACAGGGAACACTGAAGCTTTCTTT | CASSIQTGNTEAFF
TRBJ2-1 | TRBD1 | TRBV6-1 | - | TGTGCCAGCAGTCCCTCCGGGACAGGGAACAATGAGCAGTTCTTC | CASSPSGTGNNEQFF
TRBJ2-3 | - | TRBV14 | - | TGTGCCAGCAGCCAACCGGGATCAATAGATACGCAGTATTTT | CASSQPGSIDTQYF
TRBJ1-2 | TRBD1 | TRBV11-2 | - | TGTGCCAGCAGCTCGGACAGGGGCTATGGCTACACCTTC | CASSSDRGYGYTF
TRBJ2-1 | TRBD2 | TRBV7-2 | - | TGTGCCAGCAGCCCCGGGACTAGCGGGGGGGTTGAGCAGTTCTTC | CASSPGTSGGVEQFF
TRBJ1-5 | - | TRBV5-1 | - | TGCGCCAGCAGCCCCGACGGGGACAGCAATCAGCCCCAGCATTTT | CASSPDGDSNQPQHF
TRBJ2-1 | - | TRBV18 | - | TGTGCCAGCTCACCGGGACAGCAGTTCTTC | CASSPGQQFF
TRBJ2-7 | TRBD1 | TRBV29-1 | - | TGCAGCGCAGGACAGGGGACTATTTACGAGCAGTACTTC | CSAGQGTIYEQYF
TRBJ2-3 | - | TRBV4-2 | - | TGTGCCAGCAGCCCCGGGGCGGGGATCCTCGGAGATACGCAGTATTTT | CASSPGAGILGDTQYF
TRBJ2-1 | TRBD2 | TRBV6-6 | - | TGTGCCAGCAGTTACGGACGGGGGGGCTACAATGAGCAGTTCTTC | CASSYGRGGYNEQFF
TRBJ2-5 | - | TRBV7-9 | - | TGTGCCAGCAGAGCACCGGGACACCAAGAGACCCAGTACTTC | CASRAPGHQETQYF
TRBJ1-4 | - | TRBV6-5 | - | TGTGCCAGCAGTTCGACAGTTAATGATGGAAAACTGTTTTTT | CASSSTVNDGKLFF
TRBJ2-3 | - | TRBV2 | - | TGTGCCAGCAGACGGCCTCCCTCGAGGACAGATACGCAGTATTTT | CASRRPPSRTDTQYF
TRBJ1-5 | TRBD1 | TRBV2 | - | TGTGCCAGCAGTTCAGGACAGGGGCGCGGTCAGCCCCAGCATTTT | CASSSGQGRGQPQHF
TRBJ2-1 | - | TRBV20-1 | - | TGCAGTGCTTACCGGGACTTAAAGCAGTTCTTC | CSAYRDLKQFF
TRBJ1-4 | TRBD1 | TRBV5-1 | - | TGCGCCAGCAGACTACGACAGGGAAATGAAAAACTGTTTTTT | CASRLRQGNEKLFF
TRBJ1-3 | TRBD1 | TRBV18 | once | TGTGCCAGCTCACCAGGGACAGGGGGGCCTCCCTCTGGAAACACCATATATTTT | CASSPGTGGPPSGNTIYF
TRBJ1-1 | - | TRBV21-1 | - | TGTGCCAGCAGCATCCTTTTATACACTGAAGCTTTCTTT | CASSILLYTEAFF
TRBJ2-1 | - | TRBV5-4 | - | TGTGCCAGCAGCTTGGTGGCTGCATCCTACAATGAGCAGTTCTTC | CASSLVAASYNEQFF
TRBJ1-1 | - | TRBV9 | - | TGTGCCAGCAGCGAGTTCCGGGGCCGTGAAGCTTTCTTT | CASSEFRGREAFF
TRBJ1-3 | - | TRBV10-3 | - | TGTGCCATCAGGAGAGACGGCAACTCTGGAAACACCATATATTTT | CAIRRDGNSGNTIYF
TRBJ1-1 | TRBD1 | TRBV6-5 | - | TGTGCCAGCAGTTACCCGGACAGGACCGAAGCTTTCTTT | CASSYPDRTEAFF